Listed below are T cell receptor beta chains from one sample, sequenced in a study of cytomegalovirus exposure and HLA in healthy donors. Assay used: immunoSEQ multiplex PCR; TCRdb lists only in-frame clones, some missing. The table shows roughly 100,000 clones, with over 70% occurring only once. The sequencing sample was made of PBMCs. The receptors were gathered from a woman in her 40s in good health and CMV-seropositive. CDR3s include the opening cysteine and the closing phenylalanine or tryptophan. The D gene is left open where the match is weak. Size tells how often a clone was seen (once, few, many) or the class of an expanded clone, and some rows leave it out.

TRBJ2-7 14 few . TRBV28 CASSLAPTGYEQYF TGTGCCAGCAGTTTAGCCCCCACGGGGTACGAGCAGTACTTC
TRBJ1-1 13 few . TRBV2 CASSEQLNTEAFF TGTGCCAGCAGTGAACAGTTGAACACTGAAGCTTTCTTT
TRBJ2-1 14 . TRBD2 TRBV7-3 CAPGAGGPYNEQFF TGTGCCCCCGGGGCGGGGGGGCCCTACAATGAGCAGTTCTTC
TRBJ2-1 14 . . TRBV29-1 CSGRQASSYNEQFF TGCAGCGGCCGACAGGCTAGCTCCTACAATGAGCAGTTCTTC
TRBJ1-2 13 . TRBD1 TRBV10-2 CASSPTGLDGYTF TGCGCCAGCAGTCCGACAGGGTTAGATGGCTACACCTTC
TRBJ1-4 15 once . TRBV29-1 CSVEGSGGLDEKLFF TGCAGCGTTGAAGGGTCGGGGGGGCTTGATGAAAAACTGTTTTTT
TRBJ1-2 15 . TRBD1 TRBV7-9 CASSSPGQRMVGYTF TGTGCCAGCAGCTCCCCGGGACAGCGAATGGTTGGCTACACCTTC
TRBJ1-1 14 . . TRBV28 CASSSLGGNTEAFF TGTGCCAGCAGTTCCCTGGGAGGGAACACTGAAGCTTTCTTT
TRBJ1-4 17 . . TRBV28 CASSSRTGLVSYEKLFF TGTGCCAGCAGTTCCCGTACAGGGTTAGTTTCCTATGAAAAACTGTTTTTT
TRBJ2-7 17 . TRBD2 TRBV25-1 CASSESSGRSLSYEQYF TGTGCCAGCAGTGAGTCTAGCGGGAGGTCACTCTCCTACGAGCAGTACTTC
TRBJ1-5 14 . . TRBV10-3 CAISHRASNQPQHF TGTGCCATCAGTCACAGGGCGAGCAATCAGCCCCAGCATTTT
TRBJ2-5 18 . TRBD2 TRBV9 CASSQGLAGEWGPETQYF TGTGCCAGCAGCCAAGGACTAGCGGGAGAGTGGGGGCCTGAGACCCAGTACTTC
TRBJ2-5 15 once TRBD1 TRBV2 CARQTGQGAKETQYF TGTGCCAGACAAACGGGACAGGGGGCAAAAGAGACCCAGTACTTC
TRBJ2-2 14 . . TRBV4-2 CASSQVWATGELFF TGTGCCAGCAGCCAAGTCTGGGCCACCGGGGAGCTGTTTTTT
TRBJ1-2 12 few . TRBV6-6 CASWGSNYGYTF TGTGCCAGTTGGGGCAGTAACTATGGCTACACCTTC
TRBJ2-7 14 few TRBD1 TRBV5-1 CASSIRQGAHEQYF TGCGCCAGCAGCATACGACAGGGTGCCCACGAGCAGTACTTC
TRBJ2-1 14 . . TRBV4-2 CASSQESRYNEQFF TGTGCCAGCAGCCAAGAATCCCGTTACAATGAGCAGTTCTTC
TRBJ2-3 18 . TRBD1 TRBV27 CASTQWTGSFSSTDTQYF TGTGCCAGCACCCAATGGACAGGGAGCTTTTCTAGCACAGATACGCAGTATTTT
TRBJ2-5 13 . . TRBV9 CASSTPLGGTQYF TGTGCCAGCAGCACACCTTTGGGAGGGACCCAGTACTTC
TRBJ1-2 16 few TRBD1 TRBV28 CASSTNKRTGLGGYTF TGTGCCAGCAGTACAAATAAGCGGACAGGGTTGGGGGGCTACACCTTC
TRBJ2-6 19 . TRBD1 TRBV6-4 CASSLTGAWTGSGANVLTF TGTGCCAGCAGTTTGACAGGGGCTTGGACGGGCTCTGGGGCCAACGTCCTGACTTTC
TRBJ2-3 15 . TRBD2 TRBV5-1 CASSFLAGSTDTQYF TGCGCCAGCAGCTTCTTAGCGGGATCCACAGATACGCAGTATTTT
TRBJ1-1 15 . . TRBV5-1 CASSSEPGDGTEAFF TGCGCCAGCAGCTCCGAACCCGGAGATGGCACTGAAGCTTTCTTT
TRBJ2-2 16 . TRBD2 TRBV27 CASSFGAGEVAGELFF TGTGCCAGCAGTTTTGGTGCGGGAGAAGTAGCCGGGGAGCTGTTTTTT
TRBJ2-3 14 . . TRBV9 CASSVDPNTDTQYF TGTGCCAGCAGCGTAGATCCTAACACAGATACGCAGTATTTT
TRBJ2-3 14 . . TRBV5-1 CASSFQVGTDTQYF TGCGCCAGCAGCTTTCAGGTTGGGACAGATACGCAGTATTTT
TRBJ2-2 15 . . TRBV6-5 CASSYSGPNTGELFF TGTGCCAGCAGTTACTCGGGCCCGAACACCGGGGAGCTGTTTTTT
TRBJ2-1 15 . TRBD2 TRBV7-9 CSSSQGLAFLNEQFF TGTTCCAGCAGCCAGGGACTAGCCTTCCTTAATGAGCAGTTCTTC
TRBJ2-5 16 . TRBD2 TRBV7-9 CASSLRRGGPGETQYF TGTGCCAGCAGCTTACGGCGGGGGGGCCCGGGAGAGACCCAGTACTTC
TRBJ1-2 13 . . TRBV6-1 CASSESGGLGYTF TGTGCCAGCAGTGAATCGGGGGGGCTTGGCTACACCTTC
TRBJ2-7 15 . TRBD2 TRBV28 CASSLIGRGSYEQYF TGTGCCAGCAGTTTGATTGGGAGGGGTTCCTACGAGCAGTACTTC
TRBJ2-2 14 . . TRBV6-6 CASSYGANTGELFF TGTGCCAGCAGTTACGGGGCAAACACCGGGGAGCTGTTTTTT
TRBJ2-2 14 . TRBD2 TRBV5-1 CASRLAVNTGELFF TGCGCCAGCAGACTAGCGGTGAACACCGGGGAGCTGTTTTTT
TRBJ2-5 14 once TRBD2 TRBV6-6 CASSKTSSRETQYF TGTGCCAGCAGCAAGACTAGCTCGAGGGAGACCCAGTACTTC
TRBJ2-7 15 . . TRBV19 CASSPGGHVSYEQYF TGTGCCAGTAGTCCGGGGGGACACGTCTCCTACGAGCAGTACTTC
TRBJ2-7 14 . TRBD1 TRBV2 CASREDRDLYEQYF TGTGCCAGCAGGGAGGACAGGGACCTCTACGAGCAGTACTTC
TRBJ2-1 12 . . TRBV5-1 CASSPNRSPQFF TGCGCCAGCAGCCCAAATCGTAGTCCGCAGTTCTTC
TRBJ2-5 17 . TRBD2 TRBV5-1 CASSLGGLAGQGETQYF TGCGCCAGCAGCTTGGGGGGACTAGCGGGACAAGGGGAGACCCAGTACTTC
TRBJ1-1 12 . . TRBV28 CASSFMTGEAFF TGTGCCAGCAGTTTCATGACAGGTGAAGCTTTCTTT
TRBJ1-2 14 . . TRBV2 CASSEMSGFYGYTF TGTGCCAGCAGTGAAATGTCAGGATTCTATGGCTACACCTTC
TRBJ1-2 13 . . TRBV6-1 CASSERQNYGYTF TGTGCCAGCAGTGAGCGACAGAACTATGGCTACACCTTC
TRBJ1-6 13 . . TRBV4-3 CASSQVLNSPLHF TGCGCCAGCAGCCAAGTCCTGAATTCACCCCTCCACTTT
TRBJ2-1 16 . TRBD2 TRBV11-2 CASSRSGKKRGNEQFF TGTGCCAGCAGCAGGAGCGGGAAAAAAAGAGGCAATGAGCAGTTCTTC
TRBJ1-2 10 . . TRBV19 CATMNYGYTF TGTGCCACCATGAACTATGGCTACACCTTC
TRBJ2-7 15 few TRBD2 TRBV5-1 CASSPPGGDSYEQYF TGCGCCAGCAGCCCTCCCGGGGGGGACTCGTACGAGCAGTACTTC
TRBJ2-1 16 . TRBD2 TRBV10-2 CASSEGAGGAYNEQFF TGCGCCAGCAGTGAGGGGGCGGGAGGAGCGTACAATGAGCAGTTCTTC
TRBJ1-6 13 . TRBD1 TRBV7-9 CASSLSGGRELHF TGTGCCAGCAGCCTTTCAGGGGGTCGAGAACTCCACTTT
TRBJ2-3 18 . . TRBV21-1 CASGPGTGGVGGTDTQYF TGTGCCAGCGGGCCCGGGACAGGAGGGGTAGGCGGCACAGATACGCAGTATTTT